These T cell receptor beta chains were read from a single sample in a study of blood T cell repertoires in COVID-19. TCRdb keeps only in-frame clones here, not all; method: immunoSEQ multiplex PCR. Altogether roughly 70,000 clones are present, about nine tenths being singletons, with the ten largest covering around 29%. The sequenced material came from peripheral blood. The receptors come from a woman older than 75 with active or convalescent COVID-19. Each CDR3 is given with its conserved first and last residue. D genes are given only for firm matches. The listing skips clone size in some rows; elsewhere it reads once, few, many or a size class.

j_call	v_call	clone_size	d_call	cdr3_aa	cdr3_nt
TRBJ1-2	TRBV18	-	TRBD1	CASSPRGQGVLSGEGYTF	TGTGCCAGCTCACCACGTGGGCAGGGGGTCCTCTCCGGCGAGGGCTACACCTTC
TRBJ2-1	TRBV5-6	-	TRBD1	CASSLGGQGVYNEQFF	TGTGCCAGCAGCTTGGGGGGACAGGGTGTCTACAATGAGCAGTTCTTC
TRBJ1-5	TRBV7-2	-	-	CASSTGTPNQPQHF	TGTGCCAGCAGCACCGGGACTCCGAATCAGCCCCAGCATTTT
TRBJ2-3	TRBV3-1/TRBV3-2	once	-	CASSLRGPRTDTQYF	TGTGCCAGCAGCCTTAGGGGTCCCCGCACAGATACGCAGTATTTT
TRBJ1-5	TRBV29-1	-	-	CSGWSDGQPQHF	TGCAGCGGATGGAGTGACGGGCAGCCCCAGCATTTT
TRBJ1-2	TRBV4-1	-	-	CASSQDLISHGYTF	TGCGCCAGCAGCCAAGACCTAATATCCCATGGCTACACCTTC
TRBJ2-2	TRBV5-1	-	-	CASSRGQTNTGELFF	TGCGCCAGCAGTCGCGGACAGACCAACACCGGGGAGCTGTTTTTT
TRBJ2-3	TRBV7-3	-	TRBD2	CASSLNSPAGGLDTQYF	TGTGCCAGCAGCTTAAATAGCCCAGCGGGGGGACTTGATACGCAGTATTTT
TRBJ2-5	TRBV9	once	TRBD1	CASSVGAGGDETQYF	TGTGCCAGCAGCGTAGGTGCAGGGGGCGATGAGACCCAGTACTTC
TRBJ1-2	TRBV3-1/TRBV3-2	-	-	CASSQRQSYGYTF	TGTGCCAGCAGCCAGCGACAGAGCTATGGCTACACCTTC
TRBJ2-7	TRBV7-3	-	-	CASSPQAGDEQYF	TGTGCCAGCAGCCCACAAGCAGGGGACGAGCAGTACTTC
TRBJ2-3	TRBV7-9	few	TRBD2	CASSPRGGSTDTQYF	TGTGCCAGCAGCCCCCGGGGGGGAAGCACAGATACGCAGTATTTT
TRBJ2-4	TRBV11-2	-	TRBD2	CASSSGLAEYF	TGTGCCAGCAGCTCGGGACTAGCGGAATACTTC
TRBJ1-5	TRBV12-5	-	TRBD1	CASGLKTGVNQPQHF	TGTGCTAGTGGTTTGAAAACAGGGGTCAATCAGCCCCAGCATTTT
TRBJ2-1	TRBV5-6	-	TRBD2	CASSLITSGIYNEQFF	TGTGCCAGCAGCTTGATTACTAGCGGGATCTACAATGAGCAGTTCTTC
TRBJ2-7	TRBV19	-	-	CASSIGQGPTYEQYF	TGTGCCAGTAGTATTGGGCAGGGGCCAACCTACGAGCAGTACTTC
TRBJ1-1	TRBV6-5	-	-	CASSYSGGRNTEAFF	TGTGCCAGCAGTTACTCGGGGGGGCGAAACACTGAAGCTTTCTTT
TRBJ1-4	TRBV7-2	-	-	CASSPMGGNEKLFF	TGTGCCAGCAGCCCCATGGGGGGTAATGAAAAACTGTTTTTT
TRBJ2-1	TRBV5-4	-	TRBD2	CASSPWGGNEQFF	TGTGCCAGCAGCCCGTGGGGGGGCAATGAGCAGTTCTTC
TRBJ1-5	TRBV6-5	-	-	CASSYTGPNQPQHF	TGTGCCAGCAGTTACACAGGTCCCAATCAGCCCCAGCATTTT
TRBJ1-1	TRBV10-3	-	TRBD1	CAIMRGQKTEAFF	TGTGCCATCATGCGGGGACAGAAGACTGAAGCTTTCTTT
TRBJ1-1	TRBV4-3	once	-	CASSSGQPNTEAFF	TGCGCCAGCAGTTCTGGACAGCCGAACACTGAAGCTTTCTTT
TRBJ2-1	TRBV7-2	-	-	CASSNDRDSYNEQFF	TGTGCCAGCAGCAACGACAGGGACTCGTACAATGAGCAGTTCTTC
TRBJ2-1	TRBV7-2	once	TRBD2	CASSTPGGLDNEQFF	TGTGCCAGCAGCACCCCGGGGGGTCTTGACAATGAGCAGTTCTTC
TRBJ1-1	TRBV19	-	-	CASSSQTGTEAFF	TGTGCCAGTAGTTCGCAAACAGGGACTGAAGCTTTCTTT
TRBJ2-5	TRBV7-6	once	TRBD2	CASTWGASGETQYF	TGTGCCAGCACCTGGGGTGCTAGCGGAGAGACCCAGTACTTC
TRBJ1-1	TRBV6-5	-	-	CASNRTPNTEAFF	TGTGCCAGCAATAGGACACCGAACACTGAAGCTTTCTTT
TRBJ1-3	TRBV6-5	-	-	CASSSFSGNTIYF	TGTGCCAGCAGTTCTTTCTCTGGAAACACCATATATTTT
TRBJ2-3	TRBV9	-	TRBD2	CASVLFRGDFRIATQYF	TGTGCCAGCGTCCTATTTCGGGGGGACTTTCGAATTGCTACGCAGTATTTT
TRBJ1-1	TRBV27	-	TRBD1	CASSWTGGTEAFF	TGTGCCAGCAGCTGGACAGGGGGTACTGAAGCTTTCTTT
TRBJ2-2	TRBV9	-	-	CASSVPGVTGELFF	TGTGCCAGCAGCGTCCCAGGGGTGACCGGGGAGCTGTTTTTT
TRBJ1-1	TRBV11-2	-	-	CASSLVGVSTEAFF	TGTGCCAGCAGCTTAGTGGGAGTATCCACTGAAGCTTTCTTT
TRBJ2-7	TRBV9	-	TRBD1	CASSVNTGVSYEQYF	TGTGCCAGCAGCGTTAACACAGGGGTTTCCTACGAGCAGTACTTC
TRBJ1-2	TRBV18	-	TRBD1	CASSSPGTGQLSNYGYTF	TGTGCCAGCTCGAGCCCGGGGACAGGCCAACTGAGTAACTATGGCTACACCTTC
TRBJ2-1	TRBV11-2	-	TRBD1	CASSLDQGAYNEQFF	TGTGCCAGCAGCTTAGACCAGGGGGCCTACAATGAGCAGTTCTTC
TRBJ1-6	TRBV2	-	-	CASSISDSPLHF	TGTGCCAGCAGTATTTCGGATTCACCCCTCCACTTT
TRBJ1-2	TRBV28	-	-	CASSFEFSGYTF	TGTGCCAGCAGTTTTGAATTCAGTGGCTACACCTTC
TRBJ1-2	TRBV19	-	-	CASSLRPQRGLYGYTF	TGTGCCAGTAGTTTAAGACCCCAAAGGGGCCTCTATGGCTACACCTTC
TRBJ2-6	TRBV9	-	-	CASSVGRGAGANVLTF	TGTGCCAGCAGCGTAGGCAGGGGGGCTGGGGCCAACGTCCTGACTTTC
TRBJ1-2	TRBV29-1	-	TRBD1	CSVEPDRGSGYGYTF	TGCAGCGTTGAACCGGACAGGGGTTCGGGCTATGGCTACACCTTC
TRBJ2-7	TRBV5-1	-	-	CASSRGSGRDEQYF	TGCGCCAGCAGCCGGGGTTCTGGGCGCGACGAGCAGTACTTC
TRBJ1-6	TRBV28	-	-	CAIRQLNSPLHF	TGTGCCATAAGACAGTTAAATTCACCCCTCCACTTT
TRBJ2-6	TRBV29-1	-	TRBD2	CSARLAGGQTGANVLTF	TGCAGCGCCCGACTAGCGGGGGGGCAGACTGGGGCCAACGTCCTGACTTTC
TRBJ2-5	TRBV15	-	TRBD2	CATSRDEVAGGRGTQYF	TGTGCCACCAGCAGAGATGAAGTAGCGGGGGGCCGGGGGACCCAGTACTTC
TRBJ1-2	TRBV24-1	-	TRBD1	CATSDSRGRGYGYTF	TGTGCCACCAGTGATAGCAGGGGGCGCGGGTATGGCTACACCTTC
TRBJ2-3	TRBV18	-	-	CASSPPLGGKTMPQLADTQYF	TGTGCCAGCTCACCACCGCTGGGGGGTAAGACTATGCCCCAGTTAGCAGATACGCAGTATTTT
TRBJ2-7	TRBV28	-	TRBD1	CASSKWGTGGSYEQYF	TGTGCCAGCAGCAAATGGGGGACAGGAGGATCCTACGAGCAGTACTTC
TRBJ1-2	TRBV28	-	-	CASSFGRNYGYTF	TGTGCCAGCAGTTTCGGGAGAAACTATGGCTACACCTTC
TRBJ1-4	TRBV15	-	-	CATSRGRANEKLFF	TGTGCCACCAGCAGAGGCAGGGCTAATGAAAAACTGTTTTTT
TRBJ1-2	TRBV5-8	-	TRBD1	CASSWTVGTGTTSGYTF	TGTGCCAGCAGCTGGACCGTCGGGACAGGGACGACGTCAGGCTACACCTTC
TRBJ1-2	TRBV3-1/TRBV3-2	-	TRBD1	CASSHYNRGNNYGYTF	TGTGCCAGCAGCCACTACAACAGGGGAAATAACTATGGCTACACCTTC
TRBJ2-7	TRBV5-1	-	TRBD2	CASTRGGGPSYEQYF	TGCGCCAGCACCAGGGGCGGGGGGCCATCCTACGAGCAGTACTTC
TRBJ1-2	TRBV9	-	TRBD1	CASTRDRGANYGYTF	TGTGCCAGCACCCGGGACAGGGGGGCAAACTATGGCTACACCTTC
TRBJ2-7	TRBV12-5	once	TRBD2	CASGFGTSGGSYEQYF	TGTGCTAGTGGTTTCGGGACTAGCGGGGGATCCTACGAGCAGTACTTC